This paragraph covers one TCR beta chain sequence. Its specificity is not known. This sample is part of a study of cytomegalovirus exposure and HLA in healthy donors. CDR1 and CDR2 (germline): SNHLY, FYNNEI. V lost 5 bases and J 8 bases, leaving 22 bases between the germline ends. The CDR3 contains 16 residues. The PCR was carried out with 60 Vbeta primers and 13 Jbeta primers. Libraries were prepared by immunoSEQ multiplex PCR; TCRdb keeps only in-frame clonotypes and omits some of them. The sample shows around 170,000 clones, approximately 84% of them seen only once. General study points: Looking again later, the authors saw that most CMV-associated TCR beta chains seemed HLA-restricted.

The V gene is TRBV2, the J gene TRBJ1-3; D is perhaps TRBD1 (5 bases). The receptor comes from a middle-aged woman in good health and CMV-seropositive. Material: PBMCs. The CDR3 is CASSKGLLLSGYTIYF. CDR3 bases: TGTGCCAGCAGTAAGGGGCTCTTATTGTCGGGCTACACCATATATTTT.